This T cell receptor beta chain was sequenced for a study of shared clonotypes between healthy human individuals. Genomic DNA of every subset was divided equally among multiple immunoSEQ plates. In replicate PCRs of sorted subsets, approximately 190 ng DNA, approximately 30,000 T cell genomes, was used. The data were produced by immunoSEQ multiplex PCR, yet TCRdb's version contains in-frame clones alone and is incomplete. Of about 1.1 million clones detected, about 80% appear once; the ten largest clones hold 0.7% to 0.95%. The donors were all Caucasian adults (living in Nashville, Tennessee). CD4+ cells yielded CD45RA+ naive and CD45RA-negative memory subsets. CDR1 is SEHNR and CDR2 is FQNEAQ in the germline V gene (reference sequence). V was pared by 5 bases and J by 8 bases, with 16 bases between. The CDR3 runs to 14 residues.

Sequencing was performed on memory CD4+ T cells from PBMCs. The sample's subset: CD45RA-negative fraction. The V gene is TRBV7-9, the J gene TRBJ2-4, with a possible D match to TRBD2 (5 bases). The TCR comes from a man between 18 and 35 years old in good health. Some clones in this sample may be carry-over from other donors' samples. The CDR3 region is CASSQQRRTDIQYF. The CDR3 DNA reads TGTGCCAGCAGCCAACAGCGGAGGACGGACATTCAGTACTTC.